The rows below give T cell receptor beta chains drawn from one sample of a study of blood T cell repertoires in COVID-19. Generated by immunoSEQ multiplex PCR, the TCRdb table keeps only in-frame clones and is missing some. Among about 35,000 clones listed, approximately 85% were seen once. Material for sequencing was peripheral blood. The receptors shown here come from a man in his fifties or sixties with active or convalescent COVID-19. CDR3s include the opening cysteine and the closing phenylalanine or tryptophan. Fields, in order: V gene, D gene, J gene, clone size, CDR3 protein, CDR3 DNA. D genes are given only for firm matches. Part of the rows lack a size; the others show once, few, many or a class for expanded clones.

TRBV4-3,NA,TRBJ1-4,NA,CASSQDRELFF,TGCGCCAGCAGCCAAGACAGGGAACTGTTTTTT
TRBV6-2/TRBV6-3,TRBD2,TRBJ2-1,NA,CASSYPKPGLINNEQFF,TGTGCCAGCAGTTACCCTAAACCGGGACTAATAAACAATGAGCAGTTCTTC
TRBV6-5,TRBD1,TRBJ1-5,NA,CASRLTGGSNQPQHF,TGTGCCAGCAGACTTACAGGGGGCAGCAATCAGCCCCAGCATTTT
TRBV19,NA,TRBJ1-3,NA,CASSESYSGNTIYF,TGTGCCAGTAGCGAATCCTACTCTGGAAACACCATATATTTT
TRBV5-4,TRBD2,TRBJ2-1,NA,CASSLQLPGGEQFF,TGTGCCAGCAGCTTACAATTGCCGGGAGGAGAGCAGTTCTTC
TRBV14,TRBD1,TRBJ2-1,NA,CASSHLYHRGLYNEQFF,TGTGCCAGCAGCCACCTCTACCACAGGGGTCTATACAATGAGCAGTTCTTC
TRBV6-6,NA,TRBJ2-1,once,CASSYWSEERRNEQFF,TGTGCCAGCAGTTACTGGTCGGAAGAGCGTCGGAATGAGCAGTTCTTC
TRBV6-5,NA,TRBJ1-2,NA,CASSARRYGYTF,TGTGCCAGCAGCGCCCGGAGGTATGGCTACACCTTC
TRBV11-2,NA,TRBJ1-1,once,CASSKREDTEAFF,TGTGCCAGCAGCAAGAGGGAGGACACTGAAGCTTTCTTT
TRBV5-1,NA,TRBJ1-2,NA,CASSVDSYGYTF,TGCGCCAGCAGCGTAGACAGCTATGGCTACACCTTC
TRBV11-2,TRBD2,TRBJ2-1,NA,CASSPLAGGPYNEQFF,TGTGCCAGCAGCCCTTTAGCGGGAGGGCCTTACAATGAGCAGTTCTTC
TRBV28,NA,TRBJ1-6,once,CASSSPRGSYNSPLHF,TGTGCCAGCAGTTCCCCTAGGGGCTCCTATAATTCACCCCTCCACTTT
TRBV3-1/TRBV3-2,NA,TRBJ1-6,NA,CASSQDSKGPRWGSPLHF,TGTGCCAGCAGCCAAGATAGCAAAGGGCCCCGGTGGGGCTCACCCCTCCACTTT
TRBV12-3/TRBV12-4,NA,TRBJ1-2,NA,CASSFNGNYGYTF,TGTGCCAGCAGTTTCAACGGGAACTATGGCTACACCTTC
TRBV5-1,NA,TRBJ1-5,NA,CASSLEGGNQPQHF,TGCGCCAGCAGCCTAGAGGGGGGGAATCAGCCCCAGCATTTT
TRBV6-5,TRBD2,TRBJ2-3,NA,CASKWRGLVTDTQYF,TGTGCCAGTAAGTGGCGGGGGTTGGTAACAGATACGCAGTATTTT
TRBV5-1,NA,TRBJ1-5,NA,CASSLDGGRNQPQHF,TGCGCCAGCAGCTTGGATGGGGGCCGCAATCAGCCCCAGCATTTT
TRBV28,NA,TRBJ2-2,NA,CASSPGTQVTGELFF,TGTGCCAGCAGTCCAGGGACACAGGTCACCGGGGAGCTGTTTTTT
TRBV5-5,TRBD1,TRBJ1-3,NA,CASSLGQGRGNTIYF,TGTGCCAGCAGCTTGGGACAGGGGAGGGGAAACACCATATATTTT
TRBV18,TRBD1,TRBJ1-2,NA,CASSPAGTEPFYGYTF,TGTGCCAGCTCACCAGCCGGGACAGAACCCTTCTATGGCTACACCTTC
TRBV7-9,NA,TRBJ2-6,few,CASSSRGLSGANVLTF,TGTGCCAGCAGCTCACGAGGGCTCTCTGGGGCCAACGTCCTGACTTTC
TRBV29-1,NA,TRBJ1-1,NA,CSVALNTEAFF,TGCAGCGTTGCCTTGAACACTGAAGCTTTCTTT
TRBV28,NA,TRBJ2-4,NA,CASSLAGHERPQNIQYF,TGTGCCAGCAGTTTAGCAGGACATGAAAGGCCTCAAAACATTCAGTACTTC
TRBV4-2,NA,TRBJ1-1,NA,CASSQEYYGTPLVTEAFF,TGTGCCAGCAGCCAAGAGTACTACGGAACCCCTCTTGTAACTGAAGCTTTCTTT
TRBV11-2,NA,TRBJ2-1,NA,CASRWGGTPGTWQFF,TGTGCCAGCAGGTGGGGCGGGACCCCCGGGACCTGGCAGTTCTTC
TRBV27,NA,TRBJ1-1,NA,CASRSYMRGTEAFF,TGTGCCAGCAGAAGTTACATGAGAGGGACTGAAGCTTTCTTT
TRBV15,NA,TRBJ1-2,NA,CATSRDGQGNLGYTF,TGTGCCACCAGCAGAGATGGGCAGGGGAATCTTGGCTACACCTTC
TRBV19,TRBD1,TRBJ1-5,NA,CASSLTGGDQPQHF,TGTGCCAGTAGTCTGACAGGGGGTGATCAGCCCCAGCATTTT
TRBV11-2,NA,TRBJ1-3,NA,CASSLTGAGNTIYF,TGTGCCAGCAGCTTGACAGGAGCTGGAAACACCATATATTTT
TRBV28,NA,TRBJ2-3,NA,CASTPLGAGVTDTQYF,TGTGCCAGCACCCCCTTGGGGGCGGGGGTCACAGATACGCAGTATTTT
TRBV5-8,NA,TRBJ1-2,NA,CASSTGGWNYGYTF,TGTGCCAGCAGCACAGGTGGATGGAACTATGGCTACACCTTC
TRBV6-1,TRBD1,TRBJ2-5,NA,CASSETGGREETQYF,TGTGCCAGCAGTGAGACAGGGGGCAGGGAAGAGACCCAGTACTTC
TRBV24-1,TRBD1,TRBJ1-2,NA,CATSDWDRMGGYTF,TGTGCCACCAGTGATTGGGACAGGATGGGGGGCTACACCTTC
TRBV6-2/TRBV6-3,NA,TRBJ1-1,once,CASSDGQLNTEAFF,TGTGCCAGCAGTGACGGACAGTTGAACACTGAAGCTTTCTTT
TRBV19,NA,TRBJ1-2,NA,CASTFTGYGYTF,TGTGCCAGTACCTTTACAGGGTATGGCTACACCTTC
TRBV11-3,TRBD1,TRBJ1-2,NA,CASSLDRGYGYTF,TGTGCCAGCAGCTTAGACAGGGGGTATGGCTACACCTTC
TRBV11-2,NA,TRBJ2-1,few,CASSASPNEQFF,TGTGCCAGCAGCGCTAGCCCCAATGAGCAGTTCTTC
TRBV5-1,TRBD1,TRBJ1-6,NA,CASSPDRVSPLHF,TGCGCCAGCAGCCCTGACAGGGTTTCACCCCTCCACTTT
TRBV2,NA,TRBJ2-3,NA,CASSWGRVGPDTQYF,TGTGCCAGCAGTTGGGGCCGGGTAGGGCCAGATACGCAGTATTTT
TRBV15,TRBD1,TRBJ1-5,once,CATSPGTGLNQPQHF,TGTGCCACCAGCCCTGGGACAGGGTTAAATCAGCCCCAGCATTTT
TRBV29-1,NA,TRBJ1-5,NA,CSVGINSGDQPQHF,TGCAGCGTTGGGATAAATAGCGGGGATCAGCCCCAGCATTTT
TRBV24-1,TRBD2,TRBJ2-2,NA,CATSDGEQGFGGRSTGELFF,TGTGCCACCAGTGATGGAGAACAGGGATTCGGCGGGAGGAGCACCGGGGAGCTGTTTTTT
TRBV3-1/TRBV3-2,NA,TRBJ1-4,once,CASSPGQIATNEKLFF,TGTGCCAGCAGCCCTGGACAGATTGCAACTAATGAAAAACTGTTTTTT
TRBV7-2,TRBD2,TRBJ2-5,NA,CASSSRGGRETQYF,TGTGCCAGCAGCTCCCGGGGGGGGCGGGAGACCCAGTACTTC
TRBV5-6,TRBD1,TRBJ1-2,NA,CASSIQGAQGNYGYTF,TGTGCCAGCAGCATACAGGGGGCGCAGGGTAACTATGGCTACACCTTC
TRBV15,TRBD1,TRBJ2-4,NA,CATSRDRTGKNIQYF,TGTGCCACCAGCAGAGATAGGACAGGGAAAAACATTCAGTACTTC